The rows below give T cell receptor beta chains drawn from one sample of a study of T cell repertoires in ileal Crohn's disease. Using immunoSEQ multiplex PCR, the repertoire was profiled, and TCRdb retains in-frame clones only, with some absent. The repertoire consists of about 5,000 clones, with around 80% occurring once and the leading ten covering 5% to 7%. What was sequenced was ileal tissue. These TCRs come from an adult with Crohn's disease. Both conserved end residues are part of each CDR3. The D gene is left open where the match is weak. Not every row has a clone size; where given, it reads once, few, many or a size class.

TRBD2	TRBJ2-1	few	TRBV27	TGTGCCAGCTCGGCAAGCGGGACCTACAATGAGCAGTTCTTC	CASSASGTYNEQFF
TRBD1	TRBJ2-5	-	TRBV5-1	TGCGCCAGCAGCCCCCCACCGGGGACAGGGCAAGAGACCCAGTACTTC	CASSPPPGTGQETQYF
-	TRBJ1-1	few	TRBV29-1	TGCAGCGTTGAAACAGGGTTTGGGTTTGGAGCTTTCTTT	CSVETGFGFGAFF
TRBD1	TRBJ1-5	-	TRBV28	TGTGCCAGCAGCGAGACAGGGGAAGGCAATCAGCCCCAGCATTTT	CASSETGEGNQPQHF
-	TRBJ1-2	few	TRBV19	TGTGCCAGTAGTGCCTCCGGGGGGGGCGCCTATGGCTACACCTTC	CASSASGGGAYGYTF
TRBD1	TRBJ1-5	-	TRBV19	TGTGCCAGTAGCGCTTACGGGACAGGTAATAGCAATCAGCCCCAGCATTTT	CASSAYGTGNSNQPQHF
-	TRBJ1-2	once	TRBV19	TGTGCCATCACCCCGGACAGCCGGTCTAGTCGCTACACCTTC	CAITPDSRSSRYTF
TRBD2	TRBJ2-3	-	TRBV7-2	TGTGCCAGCAGCTTAGGGACTAGAGGGGCAGATACGCAGTATTTT	CASSLGTRGADTQYF
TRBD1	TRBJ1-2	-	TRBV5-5	TGTGCCAGCAGCTTGGCGCAGGGGGTACGAGGCTACACCTTC	CASSLAQGVRGYTF
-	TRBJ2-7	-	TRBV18	TGTGCCAGCTCCCAGGGACTGGCCCTCTCCTACGAGCAGTACTTC	CASSQGLALSYEQYF
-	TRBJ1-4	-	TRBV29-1	TGCAGCGTCGGGGGTAGAGGAACGGAAAAACTGTTTTTT	CSVGGRGTEKLFF
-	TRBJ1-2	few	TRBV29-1	TGCAGCGTTGAAGATGAGGGGGAAGTGGACTATGGCTACACCTTC	CSVEDEGEVDYGYTF
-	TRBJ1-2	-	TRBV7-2	TGTGCCAGCAGCTCTAGGTTTCTCTATGGCTACACCTTC	CASSSRFLYGYTF
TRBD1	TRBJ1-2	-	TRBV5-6	TGTGCCAGCAGCTACAGGGGTCTTGGCTACACCTTC	CASSYRGLGYTF
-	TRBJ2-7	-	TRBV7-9	TGTGCCAGCAGCTTAAGAGGAGCTGACGAGCAGTACTTC	CASSLRGADEQYF
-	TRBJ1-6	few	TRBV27	TGTGCCAGCAGTTTTCAGTGGAATTCACCCCTCCACTTT	CASSFQWNSPLHF
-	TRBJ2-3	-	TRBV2	TGTGCCGGGGGGACCGGGGTTAGAGATACGCAGTATTTT	CAGGTGVRDTQYF
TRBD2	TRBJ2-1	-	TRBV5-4	TGTGCCAGCAGCCCCACATTAGCGGGGGGGGTGAGGGATGAGCAGTTCTTC	CASSPTLAGGVRDEQFF
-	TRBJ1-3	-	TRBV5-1	TGCGCCAGCAGCTTGACAGGGCAAGGAAACACCATATATTTT	CASSLTGQGNTIYF
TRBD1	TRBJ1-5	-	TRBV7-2	TGTGCCAGCAGTCAAGACAGGGACGGGAGGCCCCAGCATTTT	CASSQDRDGRPQHF
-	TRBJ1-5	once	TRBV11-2	TGTGCCAGCAGCTTACAGGGTTTCGATCAGCCCCAGCATTTT	CASSLQGFDQPQHF
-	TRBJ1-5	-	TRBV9	TGTGCCAGCAGTGCTCAGGGGACGGGTCAGCCCCAGCATTTT	CASSAQGTGQPQHF
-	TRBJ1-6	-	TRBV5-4	TGTGCCAGCAGCCCGGCGGGGGGCGCCTCCTATAATTCACCCCTCCACTTT	CASSPAGGASYNSPLHF
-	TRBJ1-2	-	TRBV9	TGTGCCAGCAGCGTGAACAGGGTCGGCGGCTACACCTTC	CASSVNRVGGYTF
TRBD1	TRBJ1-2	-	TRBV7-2	TGTGCCAGCAGCTTAGGACAGGGGGCATTTGGCACCTTC	CASSLGQGAFGTF
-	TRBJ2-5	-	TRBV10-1	TGCGCCAGCAGTGTGAGACCCGGGGAGACCCAGTACTTC	CASSVRPGETQYF
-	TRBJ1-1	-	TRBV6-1	TGTGCCAGCGCTGCGTTGTACGGGACTGAAGCTTTCTTT	CASAALYGTEAFF
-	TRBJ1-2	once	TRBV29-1	TGCAGCGTTTTCACGGTAACTAACTATGGCTACACCTTC	CSVFTVTNYGYTF
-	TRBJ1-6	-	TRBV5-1	TGCGCCAGCAGACCGGTCACAGGGCTCCGAACACCCCTCCACTTT	CASRPVTGLRTPLHF
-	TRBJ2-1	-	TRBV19	TGTGCCAGTAGTATAGTACCAGCGGTAGAGCAGTTCTTC	CASSIVPAVEQFF
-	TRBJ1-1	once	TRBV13	TGTGCCAGCAGCTTAGGAACAGGACGTACTGAAGCTTTCTTT	CASSLGTGRTEAFF
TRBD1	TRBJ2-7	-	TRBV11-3	TGTGCCAGCAGCTTGACAGGGGAGGCCAGCGAGCAGTACTTC	CASSLTGEASEQYF
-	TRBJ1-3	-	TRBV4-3	TGCGCCAGCAGCCAAGATAACTTCTCTGGAAACACCATATATTTT	CASSQDNFSGNTIYF
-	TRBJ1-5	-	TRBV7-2	TGTGCCAGCAGGGACGATCGACCAGGGTCTAATCAGCCCCAGCATTTT	CASRDDRPGSNQPQHF
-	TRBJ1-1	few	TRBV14	TGTGCCAGCAGCCTGTCACTGATGAACACTGAAGCTTTCTTT	CASSLSLMNTEAFF
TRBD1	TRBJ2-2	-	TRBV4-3	TGCGCCAGCAGCATACAGGGGCCGAACACCGGGGAGCTGTTTTTT	CASSIQGPNTGELFF
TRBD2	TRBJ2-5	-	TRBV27	TGTGCCAGCAGTCCCGGGACTAAAGTAGAGACCCAGTACTTC	CASSPGTKVETQYF
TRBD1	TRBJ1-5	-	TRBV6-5	TGTGCCAGCAGTCCGTGGCAGGGGGCCAATCAGCCCCAGCATTTT	CASSPWQGANQPQHF
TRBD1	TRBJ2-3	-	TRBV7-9	TGTGCCAGCAGCTTGCGACAGGGGGCCGCAGATACGCAGTATTTT	CASSLRQGAADTQYF
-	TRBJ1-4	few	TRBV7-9	TGTGCCAGCAGCTTTAACAGTGAAAAACTGTTTTTT	CASSFNSEKLFF
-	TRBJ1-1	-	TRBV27	TGTGCCAGCCAGGGAAACACTGAAGCTTTCTTT	CASQGNTEAFF
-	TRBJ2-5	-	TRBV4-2	TGTGCCAGCAGCCAAGATCTTTACGGGAGTTTATCAGAGACCCAGTACTTC	CASSQDLYGSLSETQYF
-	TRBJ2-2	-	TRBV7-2	TGTGCCAGCAGCTATCACCTATACTGGACAGCTATTCCCACCGGGGAGCTGTTTTTT	CASSYHLYWTAIPTGELFF
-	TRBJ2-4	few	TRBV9	TGTGCCAGCAGCGTAACACAGTCCAAAAACATTCAGTACTTC	CASSVTQSKNIQYF
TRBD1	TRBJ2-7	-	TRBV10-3	TGTGCCATCAGTGGGGAGCCTGACAGGGGAGGTCGAGAGCAGTACTTC	CAISGEPDRGGREQYF
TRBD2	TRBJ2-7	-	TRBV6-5	TGTGCCAGCAGTTCTAGTAGCGGGGGGTTCGAGCAGTACTTC	CASSSSSGGFEQYF
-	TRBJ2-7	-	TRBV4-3	TGCGCCAGCAGCCATCACCCAGGGGCTAGCTCCTACGAGCAGTACTTC	CASSHHPGASSYEQYF
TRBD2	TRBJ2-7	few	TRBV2	TGTGCCAGCACCCTGGGACTAGCAGTCTCCGAGCAGTACTTC	CASTLGLAVSEQYF
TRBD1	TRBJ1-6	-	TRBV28	TGTGCCAGCAGTTATGGACAGGGGAATTCACCCCTCCACTTT	CASSYGQGNSPLHF
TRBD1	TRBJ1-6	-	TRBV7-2	TGTGCCAGCAGCCGCACACGGGGGACAGGGGATTCACCCCTCCACTTT	CASSRTRGTGDSPLHF
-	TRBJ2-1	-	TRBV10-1	TGCGCCAGCAGTGAGTCGGGAGACAATAATGAGCAGTTCTTC	CASSESGDNNEQFF
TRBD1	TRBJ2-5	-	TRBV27	TGTGCCAGCCGTAACACAGGGGCGGCAATATGGGAGACCCAGTACTTC	CASRNTGAAIWETQYF
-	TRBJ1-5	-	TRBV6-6	TGTGCCAGCAGTCATCCGGGATCCGATCAGCCCCAGCATTTT	CASSHPGSDQPQHF
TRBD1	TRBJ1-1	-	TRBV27	TGTGCCAGCAGTTTAGGGGGCAGGGGGCCGCCCGGGTGGACTGAAGCTTTCTTT	CASSLGGRGPPGWTEAFF